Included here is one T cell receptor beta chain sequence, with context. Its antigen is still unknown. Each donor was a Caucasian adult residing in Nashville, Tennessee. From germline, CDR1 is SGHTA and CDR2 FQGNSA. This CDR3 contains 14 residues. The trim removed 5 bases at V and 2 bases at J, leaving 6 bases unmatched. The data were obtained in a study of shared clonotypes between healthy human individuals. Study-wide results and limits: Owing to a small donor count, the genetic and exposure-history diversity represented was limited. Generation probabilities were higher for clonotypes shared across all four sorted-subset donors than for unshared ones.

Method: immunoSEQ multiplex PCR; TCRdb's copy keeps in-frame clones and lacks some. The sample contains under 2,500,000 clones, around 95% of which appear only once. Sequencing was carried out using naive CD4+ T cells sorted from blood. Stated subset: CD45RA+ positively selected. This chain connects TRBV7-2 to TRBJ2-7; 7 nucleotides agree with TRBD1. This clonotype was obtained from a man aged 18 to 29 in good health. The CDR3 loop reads CASSPPGQPYEQYF. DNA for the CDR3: TGTGCCAGCAGCCCGCCGGGACAGCCCTACGAGCAGTACTTC.